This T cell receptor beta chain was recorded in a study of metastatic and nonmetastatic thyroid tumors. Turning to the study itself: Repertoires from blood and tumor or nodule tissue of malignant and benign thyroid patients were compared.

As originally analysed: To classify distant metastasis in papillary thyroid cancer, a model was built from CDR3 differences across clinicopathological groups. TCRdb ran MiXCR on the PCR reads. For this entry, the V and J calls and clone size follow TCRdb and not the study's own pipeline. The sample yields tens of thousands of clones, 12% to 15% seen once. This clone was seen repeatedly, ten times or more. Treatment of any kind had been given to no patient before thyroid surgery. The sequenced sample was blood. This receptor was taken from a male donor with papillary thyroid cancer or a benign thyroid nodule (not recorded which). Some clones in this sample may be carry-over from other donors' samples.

The DNA of the CDR3 is TGTGCCAGCAGCTTAAGGACGGGCTACGAGCAGTACTTC. Translated, it gives CASSLRTGYEQYF. The chain employs TRBV7-9 and TRBJ2-7, with no clear D. With 2 bases removed from V and 3 bases from J, the gap between germline ends came to 8 bases. The CDR3 spans 13 residues. The V gene's germline CDR1 is SEHNR and CDR2 FQNEAQ (reference sequence).